This T cell receptor (beta chain) originates from a study of T cell repertoires in MIS-A myocarditis. The CDR3 runs 14 residues. V was cut by 7 bases and J by 3 bases, with 18 bases left in between. Germline V gene lookup returns CDR1 SQVTM and CDR2 ANQGSEA. Repertoires were generated with immunoSEQ multiplex PCR, while TCRdb's copy carries only in-frame clones and drops some. This table holds about 9,200 clones, roughly 89% found once. The sequence derives from a young man with fulminant myocarditis from multisystem inflammatory syndrome in adults (MIS-A) after COVID-19. This rearrangement joins TRBV29-1 to TRBJ1-1; perhaps TRBD1 as D (5 bases). The sequenced material came from thoracic lymph node tissue obtained at autopsy. CDR3 coding DNA: TGCAGCGCCTCCCGACAGTTATCGGACACTGAAGCTTTCTTT. The encoded protein is CSASRQLSDTEAFF.